This T cell receptor (beta chain) came from a study of blood T cell repertoires in COVID-19. This CDR3 region has 13 residues. V lost 6 bases and J lost 6; bases outside the gene matches: 5. The V gene's germline CDR1 is SQVTM and CDR2 ANQGSEA. Using immunoSEQ multiplex PCR, the repertoire was profiled, and TCRdb retains in-frame clones only, with some absent. The sample contains about 200,000 clones, about 80% of which appear only once. Clinical history reported by participants formed the basis on which cohorts were assigned. The sequenced material came from PBMCs or T cells enriched from blood (not recorded which). The rearrangement joins TRBV29-1 to TRBJ1-6; 7 bases map to TRBD1. The origin of this receptor is a man aged 35 to 55 who had recovered from COVID-19. In DNA form, the CDR3 reads TGCAGCGTCGCCCGGGACAGTAATTCACCCCTCCACTTT. It yields the protein CSVARDSNSPLHF.